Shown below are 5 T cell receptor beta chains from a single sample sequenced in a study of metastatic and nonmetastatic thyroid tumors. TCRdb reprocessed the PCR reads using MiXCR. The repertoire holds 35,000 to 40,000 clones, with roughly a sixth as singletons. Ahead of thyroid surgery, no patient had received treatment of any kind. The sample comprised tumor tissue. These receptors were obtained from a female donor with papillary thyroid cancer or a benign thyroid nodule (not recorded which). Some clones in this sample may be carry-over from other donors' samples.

The CDR3 DNA follows: TGCAGTTCTAAACTTAGCGGGAGTCCCCCCTACGAGCAGTACTTC. Encoded protein: CSSKLSGSPPYEQYF. The chain joins TRBV20-1 to TRBJ2-7, with 9 bases aligning to TRBD2. Germline V lookup: CDR1 DFQATT, CDR2 SNEGSKA (reference sequence). V was pared by 8 bases and J by 2 bases, with 13 bases of the junction left unmatched. This CDR3 is 15 amino acids long.

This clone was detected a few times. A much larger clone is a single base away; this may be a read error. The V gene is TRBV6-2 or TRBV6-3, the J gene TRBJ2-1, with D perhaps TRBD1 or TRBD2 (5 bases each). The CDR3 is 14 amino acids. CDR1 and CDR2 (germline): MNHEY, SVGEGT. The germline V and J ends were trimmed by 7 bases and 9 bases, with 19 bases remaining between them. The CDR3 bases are TGTGCCAGCATCCGCTGGGGGAGTGGGGGTGAGCAGTTCTTC. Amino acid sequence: CASIRWGSGGEQFF.

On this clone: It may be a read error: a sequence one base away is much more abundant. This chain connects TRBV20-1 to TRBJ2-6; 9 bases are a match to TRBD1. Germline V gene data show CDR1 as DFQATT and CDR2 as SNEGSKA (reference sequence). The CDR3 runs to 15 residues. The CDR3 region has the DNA TGCAAAGCGACAGGGGGTCTACCCGGGGCCAACGCCCTGACTTTC. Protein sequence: CKATGGLPGANALTF.

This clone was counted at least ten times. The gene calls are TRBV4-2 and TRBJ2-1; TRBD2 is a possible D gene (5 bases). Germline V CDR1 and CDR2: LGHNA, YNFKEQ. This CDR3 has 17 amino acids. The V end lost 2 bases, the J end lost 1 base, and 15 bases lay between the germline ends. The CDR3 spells CASSQTRTLPSYNEQFF. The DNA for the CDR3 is TGTGCCAGCAGCCAAACTAGAACTCTGCCATCCTACAATGAGCAGTTCTTC.

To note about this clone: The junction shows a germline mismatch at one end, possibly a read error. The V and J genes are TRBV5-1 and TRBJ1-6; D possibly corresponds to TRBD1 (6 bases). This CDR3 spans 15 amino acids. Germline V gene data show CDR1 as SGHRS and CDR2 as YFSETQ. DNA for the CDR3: TGCTCCAGCAGCTTGTGGGGGCTGGACAATTCACCCCTCCACTTT. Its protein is CSSSLWGLDNSPLHF.